This T cell receptor beta chain was sequenced for a study of OX40 agonist ivuxolimab in advanced cancers. Study information: A mean age of about 56 years, range roughly 20 to 90, was recorded, and around 85% were male. Study outcomes and limitations: Fewer expanded clones were found on average in CD4+ than in CD8+ T cells.

Method: immunoSEQ multiplex PCR; TCRdb's copy keeps in-frame clones and lacks some. The sample lists roughly 99,000 clones, around 93% occurring once. The CDR3 has 14 amino acids. Germline V gene lookup returns CDR1 SGHTA and CDR2 FQGTGA. V was cut by 2 bases and J by 7 bases, with 13 bases left in between. A word on this clone: The antigen remains undetermined.

Blood specimens came from baseline, cycle 4 day 1, and cycle 7 day 1. The input for sequencing was CD4+ or CD8+ T cells sorted from blood, taken in a trial of the OX40 agonist ivuxolimab. This clonotype was sampled from an adult with an advanced solid tumor such as melanoma, head and neck, liver or kidney cancer. The rearrangement uses TRBV7-3 and TRBJ2-3, with D possibly TRBD1 on 6 matching bases. The chain's CDR3 is CASSLGVGDNTQYF. DNA for the CDR3: TGTGCCAGCAGCTTAGGGGTAGGGGACAATACGCAGTATTTT.